Each of the 25 T cell receptor beta chains below was sequenced from the same sample in a study of blood T cells in healthy people across ages. The second PCR ran about 6 to 12 cycles with a sample-barcoded 5' primer and J-beta primers. Each CDR3 protein gets one entry after TCRdb re-called the 5' RACE reads with MiXCR. The sample carries approximately 770,000 distinct CDR3 sequences, roughly 50% recorded once. The sample consisted of blood. These receptors originate from a man aged 25-40 years in good health.

About this clonotype itself: Its ends do not fully match the called genes, so a read error is possible. V and J are TRBV7-2 and TRBJ2-5; tentatively, D is TRBD2 (6 bases). Germline-derived CDR1 and CDR2 are SGHTA and FQGNSA. The CDR3 runs 15 residues. For the CDR3, the DNA is TGTGCCAACAGCTTGGGTCTAGCGCAAGGAGAGACCCAGTACTTC. It is translated as CANSLGLAQGETQYF.

This clonotype occurred a few times. The chain combines TRBV10-3 with TRBJ1-6; the match to TRBD1 covers 9 bases. After removal of 11 bases from V and 11 bases from J, the junction contained 16 bases not matched to a gene. In germline, CDR1 is ENHRY, CDR2 SYGVKD. The CDR3 loop spans 15 amino acids. The CDR3 bases are TGTGCCGTCCGGGACAGGGCCTCCGGGGATGCACCCCTCCACTTT. Translation: CAVRDRASGDAPLHF.

This clonotype has only a few counts. The chain combines TRBV11-2 with TRBJ1-2; the D gene is possibly TRBD1 (6 bases). In germline, CDR1 is SGHAT, CDR2 FQNNGV. V lost 6 bases to trimming and J lost 7 bases, with 27 bases between them. The CDR3 totals 17 residues. The CDR3 loop reads CASRPGAAGFQVSGYTF. In DNA form, the CDR3 reads TGTGCCAGCAGGCCGGGGGCGGCTGGATTTCAAGTCTCTGGCTACACCTTC.

The CDR3 loop reads CASSLGVGHDEQFF. The CDR3 region has the DNA TGTGCCAGCAGCTTAGGGGTAGGACACGATGAGCAGTTCTTC. This sequence joins TRBV13 and TRBJ2-1, with D perhaps matching TRBD1 (5 bases). CDR1 and CDR2 from the germline V gene are PRHDT and FYEKMQ (reference sequence). CDR3 length equals 14 residues. V lost 0 bases to trimming and J lost 8 bases, with 11 bases between them.

This clonotype was counted only a few times. The chain links TRBV4-3 to TRBJ2-7; D is uncertain. CDR3 length: 14 amino acids. CDR1 is LGHNA and CDR2 is YSLEER in the germline V gene. The V end lost 1 base, the J end lost 1 base, and 8 bases lay between the germline ends. The CDR3 region is CASSQAPGSYEQYF. In DNA, the CDR3 is TGCGCCAGCAGCCAAGCCCCCGGGTCCTACGAGCAGTACTTC.

The chain combines TRBV14 with TRBJ1-4; D may be TRBD1 (5 bases). Trimming cost V 4 bases and J 6 bases, with 9 bases left between them. Germline assignment: CDR1 SGHDN and CDR2 FVKESK. This CDR3 has 13 residues. The CDR3 protein is CASSRGVDEKLFF. In DNA form, the CDR3 reads TGTGCCAGCAGCCGGGGGGTTGATGAAAAACTGTTTTTT.

The chain carries TRBV12-3 or TRBV12-4 and TRBJ2-5; 9 positions agree with TRBD1. This CDR3 comprises 16 residues. V gave up 1 base and J gave up 6 bases; unmatched junction bases: 9. For the CDR3, the DNA is TGTGCCAGCAGTTTAGAGGGGACAGGGATAGGAAAGACCCAGTACTTC. It specifies CASSLEGTGIGKTQYF.

This clonotype was seen ten or more times. The V and J genes are TRBV25-1 and TRBJ2-1; D is unresolved. V dropped 3 bases and J dropped 9 bases, with 15 bases sitting between them. The CDR3 sequence is 14 residues long. Germline V CDR1 and CDR2: MGHDK, SYGVNS. CDR3 nucleotides: TGTGCCAGCAGTGATCAACCTTCCGGTGGTGAGCAGTTCTTC. Its protein is CASSDQPSGGEQFF. Variable domain in full (rest from reference TRBV25-1 and TRBJ2-1): EADIYQTPRYLVIGTGKKITLECSQTMGHDKMYWYQQDPGMELHLIHYSYGVNSTEKGDLSSESTVSRIRTEHFPLTLESARPSHTSQYLCASSDQPSGGEQFFGPGTRLTVL.

V usage is TRBV5-1 and J usage is TRBJ2-1, with 8 nucleotides matching TRBD2. The ends lost 0 bases at V and 0 bases at J; junction bases unmatched: 11. The CDR3 is 19 residues long. Per the germline V gene, CDR1 is SGHRS and CDR2 is YFSETQ. In DNA form, the CDR3 reads TGCGCCAGCAGCTTGGCGGCCAGCGGGGGACCCAGCTCCTACAATGAGCAGTTCTTC. Amino acid sequence: CASSLAASGGPSSYNEQFF. The full variable domain, its missing parts supplied by reference TRBV5-1 and TRBJ2-1, is KAGVTQTPRYLIKTRGQQVTLSCSPISGHRSVSWYQQTPGQGLQFLFEYFSETQRNKGNFPGRFSGRQFSNSRSEMNVSTLELGDSALYLCASSLAASGGPSSYNEQFFGPGTRLTVL.

The chain joins TRBV20-1 to TRBJ2-7; possibly TRBD2 for D (5 bases). The germline V gene encodes CDR1 DFQATT and CDR2 SNEGSKA (reference sequence). The germline V and J ends were trimmed by 0 bases and 2 bases, with 14 bases remaining between them. There are 15 residues in the CDR3. CDR3 nucleotide sequence: TGCAGTGCTAGAGATCGGCGAGGGTACCCCTACGAGCAGTACTTC. Residues: CSARDRRGYPYEQYF.

The rearrangement uses TRBV15 and TRBJ2-7, with 8 bases aligning to TRBD2. The CDR3 consists of 14 residues. Germline V gene data show CDR1 as LNHNV and CDR2 as YYDKDF (reference sequence). Losses at the gene ends were 5 bases for V and 2 bases for J; bases not matched to a gene: 5. The CDR3 bases are TGTGCCACCAGCGCGGGGGGTTCACCCTACGAGCAGTACTTC. Translating gives CATSAGGSPYEQYF.

This chain joins TRBV6-6 and TRBJ2-3; the D gene is possibly TRBD2 (6 bases). Germline V gene sequence: CDR1 MNHNY, CDR2 SVGAGI (reference sequence). There are 15 residues in the CDR3. Trimming took 10 bases from V and 7 from J, leaving 24 bases between them. The CDR3 DNA reads as TGTGCCACCAACCCTGGGGCGGGGAGCCTTTATACGCAGTATTTT. It codes for CATNPGAGSLYTQYF.

CDR3 DNA: TGCAGTGCTGGAACAGGGTCAGGGGCCAACGTCCTGACTTTC. This encodes CSAGTGSGANVLTF. The chain combines TRBV20-1 with TRBJ2-6; weak D call: TRBD1 (6 bases). V dropped 5 bases and J dropped 4 bases, with 12 bases sitting between them. This CDR3 contains 14 residues. Germline CDR1 DFQATT, CDR2 SNEGSKA (reference sequence).

The chain employs TRBV20-1 and TRBJ2-5; TRBD2 aligns across 8 bases. Germline-derived CDR1 and CDR2 are DFQATT and SNEGSKA (reference sequence). Trimming took 2 bases from V and 11 from J; bases not matched to a gene: 10. CDR3 length equals 13 residues. Written as DNA, the CDR3 is TGCAGTGCTAGAAGACTAGCGAGCGATGAGCAGTACTTC. This codes for CSARRLASDEQYF.

This clonotype has only a few counts. This rearrangement joins TRBV6-2 or TRBV6-3 to TRBJ2-1; no reliable D call. This CDR3 region has 14 residues. The V gene lost 0 bases and the J gene lost 7 bases, with 10 bases spanning the gap. The germline V gene has CDR1 MNHEY and CDR2 SVGEGT. The CDR3: CASSYSKSRNEQFF. The CDR3 nucleotides are TGTGCCAGCAGTTACTCGAAGTCTCGTAATGAGCAGTTCTTC.

The chain joins TRBV12-3 or TRBV12-4 to TRBJ2-2; TRBD1 is a possible D gene (6 bases). V lost 7 bases to trimming and J lost 2 bases, with 17 bases between them. The CDR3 sequence is 16 residues long. The CDR3 loop is CASTPWDKGNTGELFF. CDR3 in DNA: TGTGCCAGCACCCCCTGGGACAAGGGTAACACCGGGGAGCTGTTTTTT.

This clonotype was seen a handful of times. V and J are TRBV5-6 and TRBJ2-1; D is unresolved. Germline V gives CDR1 SGHDT, CDR2 YYEEEE. Between the trimmed V and J ends, which lost 5 bases and 10 bases, there was a span of 13 bases. This CDR3 region has 12 residues. The CDR3 nucleotides are TGTGCCAGCAGGATTATCAATGGCGAGCAGTTCTTC. Translated: CASRIINGEQFF.

The rearrangement joins TRBV12-3 or TRBV12-4 to TRBJ2-1; 8 nucleotides agree with TRBD2. This CDR3 has 16 amino acids. V lost 2 bases to trimming and J lost 5 bases; unmatched junction nucleotides: 8. The CDR3 is CASSLTLWREDNEQFF. The CDR3 DNA sequence: TGTGCCAGCAGTTTAACCCTCTGGCGGGAGGACAATGAGCAGTTCTTC.

The rearrangement joins TRBV12-3 or TRBV12-4 to TRBJ2-3; the match to TRBD1 covers 7 bases. The CDR3 contains 16 residues. The J segment lost 6 bases and the V segment lost 7 bases, leaving 16 bases of the junction unmatched. The CDR3 sequence: CASTNHRGPGYDTQYF. The CDR3 coding sequence is TGTGCCAGCACCAATCATAGGGGGCCAGGTTACGATACGCAGTATTTT.

The chain has TRBV30 and TRBJ1-4; TRBD1 is a possible D gene (6 bases). The V gene's germline CDR1 is GTSNPN and CDR2 SVGIG (reference sequence). The CDR3 length is 16 residues. Trimming left V 3 bases short and J 7 bases short, with 21 bases between. The CDR3 reads CAWSRTFGGRREKLFF. The DNA of the CDR3 is TGTGCCTGGAGCCGGACCTTCGGGGGGCGACGTGAAAAACTGTTTTTT.

The gene calls are TRBV7-2 and TRBJ2-2; 8 bases agree with TRBD1. Per the germline V gene, CDR1 is SGHTA and CDR2 is FQGNSA. The CDR3 consists of 16 residues. V was clipped by 6 bases and J by 1 base; unmatched bases: 7. The CDR3 coding sequence is TGTGCCAGCAGATCCCCCGGGACAGGGAACACCGGGGAGCTGTTTTTT. Its protein product is CASRSPGTGNTGELFF. Full variable domain (outside the CDR3, taken from reference TRBV7-2 and TRBJ2-2): GAGVSQSPSNKVTEKGKDVELRCDPISGHTALYWYRQSLGQGLEFLIYFQGNSAPDKSGLPSDRFSAERTGGSVSTLTIQRTQQEDSAVYLCASRSPGTGNTGELFFGEGSRLTVL.

This clonotype came up a few times. This sequence joins TRBV3-1 and TRBJ2-6; the D is unclear. Trimming removed 8 bases at V and 0 bases at J, with 5 bases between. In germline, CDR1 is LGHDT, CDR2 YNNKEL (reference sequence). The CDR3 contains 13 residues. The chain's CDR3 is CASGSSGANVLTF. CDR3 nucleotide sequence: TGTGCCAGCGGAAGCTCTGGGGCCAACGTCCTGACTTTC.

There are a few counts of this clonotype. The chain employs TRBV7-2 and TRBJ2-5; 9 positions match TRBD1. The CDR3 has 13 amino acids. Germline V gives CDR1 SGHTA, CDR2 FQGNSA. The V and J ends lost 2 bases and 6 bases, in that order; junction bases with no gene match: 1. CDR3 residues: CASSLTGGQTQYF. The CDR3, as DNA: TGTGCCAGCAGCTTAACAGGGGGCCAGACCCAGTACTTC.

CDR3 region: CASSHPQDRGPASSYNEQFF. CDR3 nucleotide sequence: TGTGCCAGCAGCCATCCCCAGGACAGGGGCCCTGCTAGCTCCTACAATGAGCAGTTCTTC. The genes are TRBV4-2 and TRBJ2-1; 9 nucleotides line up with TRBD1. J lost 0 bases, V lost 3 bases, and 15 bases had no gene match. The CDR3 runs 20 residues. CDR1 is LGHNA and CDR2 is YNFKEQ in the germline V gene.

As to this clonotype: The germline gene is not matched at one end of the junction; a read error may be the cause. In DNA, the CDR3 is TGTGCCAGCAATAAGCCCTACAATGAACAGTTCTTC. Protein: CASNKPYNEQFF. This chain uses TRBV6-5 with TRBJ2-1; D uncertain. The CDR3 extends over 12 amino acids. CDR1 and CDR2 (germline): MNHEY, SVGAGI.